The source of this TCR beta chain is a study of OX40 agonist ivuxolimab in advanced cancers. The CDR3 sequence is 12 residues long. Germline CDR1 and CDR2: SGHTA and FQGNSA. V was cut by 5 bases and J by 4 bases, with 9 bases left in between. Produced via immunoSEQ multiplex PCR; TCRdb's table is partial and in-frame only. Among 76,000 or so clones listed, roughly 86% were seen once. The gene calls are TRBV7-2 and TRBJ2-7; the D gene is possibly TRBD1 (6 bases). This clonotype was sampled from an adult with an advanced solid tumor such as melanoma, head and neck, liver or kidney cancer. The specimen comprised CD4+ or CD8+ T cells sorted from blood, sampled in a trial of the OX40 agonist ivuxolimab. CDR3 coding DNA: TGTGCCAGCAGCGTAGGGGGATACGAGCAGTACTTC. This translates into CASSVGGYEQYF.